This TCR beta chain was identified during a study of T cell changes during pregnancy in multiple sclerosis. Assay used: immunoSEQ multiplex PCR; TCRdb lists only in-frame clones, some missing. In the table there are approximately 61,000 clones, around nine tenths of which are singletons. Germline CDR1 MGHRA, CDR2 YSYEKL. The CDR3 loop spans 16 amino acids. After removal of 0 bases from V and 8 bases from J, the junction contained 8 bases not matched to a gene. The sample was peripheral blood, taken in the first trimester of pregnancy. This rearrangement joins TRBV4-1 to TRBJ2-1; 9 bases are a match to TRBD1. This TCR was sampled from a female donor in good health, enrolled as a control in a pregnancy study. CDR3: CASSQDSTGGWDEQFF. The CDR3 DNA reads TGCGCCAGCAGCCAAGACTCCACAGGGGGCTGGGATGAGCAGTTCTTC.